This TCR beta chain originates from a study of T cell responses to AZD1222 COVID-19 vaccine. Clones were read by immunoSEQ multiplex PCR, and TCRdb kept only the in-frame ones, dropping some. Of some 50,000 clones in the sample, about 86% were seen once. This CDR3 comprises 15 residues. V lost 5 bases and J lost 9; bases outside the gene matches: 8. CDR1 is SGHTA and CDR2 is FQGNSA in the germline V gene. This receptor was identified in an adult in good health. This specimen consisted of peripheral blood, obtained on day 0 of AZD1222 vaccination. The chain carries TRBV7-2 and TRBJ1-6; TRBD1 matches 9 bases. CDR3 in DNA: TGTGCCAGCAGCGCCAGACAGGGGGTACCTTCACCCCTCCACTTT. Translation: CASSARQGVPSPLHF.